The 16 T cell receptor beta chains in this list originate from one sample, sequenced in a study of regulatory T cells in long-lasting Graves disease. Sample time point: persistent/refractory GD, antithyroid drugs over 5 years with positive TRAb. PBMC RNA served as the TCR library source. In building TCR beta libraries, iRepertoire HTBI primers were used together with Arm-PCR of CDR3 regions. TCRdb fed the multiplex PCR reads into MiXCR, producing one record per CDR3 protein. The sample includes about 470,000 distinct CDR3 sequences, roughly 21% of them seen just once. Specimen: peripheral blood mononuclear cells (PBMCs), collected when the disease was refractory, from a patient treated with antithyroid drugs. These receptors were taken from a female donor with Graves disease.

Many counts were recorded for this clonotype. The rearrangement links TRBV12-3 or TRBV12-4 to TRBJ2-4; the match to TRBD1 covers 7 bases. There are 16 residues in the CDR3. V was clipped by 1 base and J by 1 base; unmatched bases: 4. CDR3 sequence (DNA): TGTGCCAGCAGTTTAGGGACAGGTTCCGCCAAAAACATTCAGTACTTC. Protein product: CASSLGTGSAKNIQYF.

This clonotype was picked up many times. This sequence joins TRBV28 and TRBJ1-2, with D hard to call. V shed 6 bases and J shed 5 bases, with 22 bases lying between them. The germline V gene has CDR1 MDHEN and CDR2 SYDVKM. The CDR3 has 16 amino acids. The CDR3 region has the DNA TGTGCCAGCAGCCGAACTTCGACGGCGATGGGTTATGGCTACACCTTC. Its translation: CASSRTSTAMGYGYTF.

Many counts were recorded for this clonotype. The CDR3 nucleotides read TGTGCCACCAGCAGAGACAGGGGAGTGAGCTACGAGCAGTACTTC. Its translation is CATSRDRGVSYEQYF. The chain links TRBV15 to TRBJ2-7, with D possibly TRBD1 on 6 matching bases. Per the germline V gene, CDR1 is LNHNV and CDR2 is YYDKDF (reference sequence). V was trimmed by 0 bases and J by 3 bases, leaving 12 bases between them. The CDR3 consists of 15 residues.

This chain links TRBV28 with TRBJ2-1; a possible D gene is TRBD1 (6 bases). This CDR3 region has 13 residues. V dropped 4 bases and J dropped 6 bases, with 10 bases sitting between them. Germline V gives CDR1 MDHEN, CDR2 SYDVKM. The chain's CDR3 is CASSSRQANEQFF. In nucleotides, the CDR3 is TGTGCCAGCAGTTCCCGACAGGCCAATGAGCAGTTCTTC.

The chain uses TRBV7-2 and TRBJ2-7; maybe TRBD1 (6 bases). This CDR3 spans 14 amino acids. The germline CDR1 and CDR2 sequences are SGHTA and FQGNSA. V lost 2 bases, J lost 2 bases, and 10 bases lay in between. The CDR3 reads CASSLQTGAYEQYF. The CDR3, as DNA: TGTGCCAGCAGCTTACAGACAGGAGCCTACGAGCAGTACTTC.

The rearrangement uses TRBV7-8 and TRBJ2-2; possible D gene TRBD1, 6 bases. The CDR3 is 17 amino acids. The V gene's germline CDR1 is SGHVS and CDR2 FQNEAQ. V dropped 5 bases and J dropped 0 bases, with 16 bases sitting between them. The CDR3 here is CASSQPPGQPNTGELFF. CDR3 DNA sequence: TGTGCCAGCAGCCAACCTCCGGGACAACCGAACACCGGGGAGCTGTTTTTT.

This clonotype has only a few counts. The chain joins TRBV11-2 to TRBJ1-4; D may be TRBD1 (6 bases). V lost 0 bases and J 3 bases, leaving 14 bases between the germline ends. The CDR3 consists of 17 residues. Germline V gives CDR1 SGHAT, CDR2 FQNNGV. The CDR3 sequence is CASSLDSIWGPNEKLFF. The CDR3 DNA reads TGTGCCAGCAGCTTAGATAGTATTTGGGGGCCTAATGAAAAACTGTTTTTT.

This clonotype was seen many times. V usage is TRBV19 and J usage is TRBJ1-5; 8 bases line up with TRBD1. V lost 9 bases and J lost 5; bases outside the gene matches: 9. Germline CDR1 LNHDA, CDR2 SQIVND (reference sequence). The CDR3 is made up of 14 amino acids. The CDR3 here is CARSRDRRYQPQHF. In nucleotides, the CDR3 is TGTGCCAGATCGCGGGACAGGCGCTATCAGCCCCAGCATTTT. Looking up the rest from reference TRBV19 and TRBJ1-5 gives the full variable domain: DGGITQSPKYLFRKEGQNVTLSCEQNLNHDAMYWYRQDPGQGLRLIYYSQIVNDFQKGDIAEGYSVSREKKESFPLTVTSAQKNPTAFYLCARSRDRRYQPQHFGDGTRLSIL.

This clonotype came up a few times. The J gene is TRBJ2-7, the V gene TRBV20-1; D perhaps matches TRBD2 (6 bases). The ends were cut back, 6 bases at V and 0 bases at J, with 18 bases in the middle. Per germline, CDR1 DFQATT and CDR2 SNEGSKA (reference sequence). The CDR3 contains 15 residues. CDR3 sequence: CSAYRGGASSYEQYF. Written as DNA, the CDR3 is TGCAGTGCCTACCGGGGCGGGGCGAGCTCCTACGAGCAGTACTTC.

V and J are TRBV6-1 and TRBJ1-5; D may be TRBD1 (5 bases). Trimming pared 1 base from V and 2 bases from J, leaving 9 bases between. This CDR3 spans 15 amino acids. Germline-derived CDR1 and CDR2 are MNHNS and SASEGT. The CDR3 spells CASSEVTAGNQPQHF. CDR3 nucleotide sequence: TGTGCCAGCAGTGAAGTGACAGCGGGCAATCAGCCCCAGCATTTT.

This clonotype appeared a few times. A read error is possible here, since a much larger clone lies one base away. The CDR3 end shows no conserved phenylalanine or tryptophan, and so a read error is likely. This chain joins TRBV11-1 and TRBJ1-2; TRBD1 aligns across 9 bases. Unmatched junction bases numbered 7, after V lost 5 bases and J lost 6 bases. The CDR3 sequence is 14 residues long. The germline gives CDR1 SGHAT, CDR2 FQDESV (reference sequence). The CDR3 is CASSLRTGENGYTL. The CDR3 DNA reads TGTGCCAGCAGCCTAAGGACAGGGGAGAATGGCTACACCCTC.

This clonotype appeared many times. The chain combines TRBV28 with TRBJ1-1; D remains unclear. The germline gives CDR1 MDHEN, CDR2 SYDVKM. Between the trimmed V and J ends, which lost 0 bases and 2 bases, there was a span of 16 bases. The CDR3 totals 17 residues. Here the CDR3 DNA reads TGTGCCAGCAGTTTATGGGGTCAGGTAGGCTTAAACACTGAAGCTTTCTTT. Its translation is CASSLWGQVGLNTEAFF.

This clonotype was counted between two and nine times. This chain connects TRBV15 to TRBJ1-3; no clear D. Germline CDR1 reads LNHNV; CDR2 reads YYDKDF (reference sequence). The ends were cut back, 0 bases at V and 3 bases at J, with 9 bases in the middle. The CDR3 runs 15 residues. Here the CDR3 DNA reads TGTGCCACCAGCAGAGATTCGTACAGTGGAAACACCATATATTTT. Translated, it gives CATSRDSYSGNTIYF.

This clonotype was detected ten times or more. The junction shows a germline mismatch at one end, possibly a read error. The CDR3: CASSQDGGYYGYTF. Written as DNA, the CDR3 is TGCGCCAGCAGCCAAGACGGCGGTTACTATGGCTACACCTTC. The rearrangement joins TRBV3-1 to TRBJ1-2; D uncertain. This CDR3 has 14 amino acids. Germline V gene sequence: CDR1 LGHDT, CDR2 YNNKEL (reference sequence).

This clonotype was picked up a small number of times. The rearrangement joins TRBV6-1 to TRBJ2-7; possibly TRBD2 for D (6 bases). CDR3 size: 11 residues. Trimming removed 5 bases from V and 12 bases from J, with 14 bases in between. Germline V gene sequence: CDR1 MNHNS, CDR2 SASEGT. CDR3 DNA: TGTGCCAGCAGTATACTAGGGACTCCGTACTTC. Its translation: CASSILGTPYF.

This clonotype appeared a few times. The gene calls are TRBV29-1 and TRBJ2-7; maybe TRBD1 (5 bases). Germline V gene lookup returns CDR1 SQVTM and CDR2 ANQGSEA. The V and J ends lost 7 bases and 3 bases respectively, with 19 bases between them. The CDR3 covers 14 residues. This chain's CDR3 is CSAKADRTDYEQYF. The CDR3 DNA reads TGCAGCGCCAAGGCCGACAGAACAGACTACGAGCAGTACTTC.